This is a list of T cell receptor beta chains from one sample in a study of beta chain features in type 1 diabetes. Profiling relied on immunoSEQ multiplex PCR, and the TCRdb table lists in-frame clones only, not all of them. The table lists about 340,000 clones, approximately 13% of them singletons. Sample: naive CD4+ T cells from blood. Source of these receptors: a woman aged 18 to 35 with type 1 diabetes. Each CDR3 is given with its conserved first and last residue. Fields, in order: clone size, V gene, D gene, J gene, CDR3 protein, CDR3 DNA. The D gene is left open where the match is weak. Size is omitted from some rows. Given values are once, few, many or a class for expanded clones.

few	TRBV18	TRBD2	TRBJ2-7	CASSPGAGGGTYEQYF	TGTGCCAGCTCACCAGGTGCGGGAGGAGGAACCTACGAGCAGTACTTC
.	TRBV7-2	TRBD2	TRBJ2-3	CASSSGLREDGTDTQYF	TGTGCCAGCAGCTCGGGACTTCGGGAGGACGGCACAGATACGCAGTATTTT
.	TRBV19	TRBD2	TRBJ2-1	CASSAIGTSGYNEQFF	TGTGCCAGTAGCGCGATTGGGACTAGCGGATACAATGAGCAGTTCTTC
few	TRBV5-1	TRBD1	TRBJ1-4	CASSIGTGHEKLFF	TGCGCCAGCAGTATTGGGACAGGGCATGAAAAACTGTTTTTT
.	TRBV5-4	TRBD2	TRBJ2-5	CASSRGSSGRAGQETQYF	TGTGCCAGCAGTAGGGGGTCTAGCGGGAGGGCCGGACAAGAGACCCAGTACTTC
few	TRBV10-3	.	TRBJ2-7	CAISDLRRQYF	TGTGCCATCAGTGACCTGCGGAGGCAGTACTTC
.	TRBV2	.	TRBJ1-5	CARPGRRSNQPQHF	TGTGCCAGGCCGGGTCGTCGTAGCAATCAGCCCCAGCATTTT
few	TRBV6-5	.	TRBJ2-7	CASSYGAGREQYF	TGTGCCAGCAGTTACGGGGCAGGGCGGGAGCAGTACTTC
few	TRBV2	.	TRBJ1-1	CASTRQMTEAFF	TGTGCCAGCACTCGACAGATGACTGAAGCTTTCTTT
.	TRBV7-3	TRBD2	TRBJ2-1	CASSSGLAGYEQFF	TGTGCCAGCAGCTCTGGACTAGCGGGCTATGAGCAGTTCTTC
.	TRBV27	.	TRBJ1-1	CASSFQYGSSTEAFF	TGTGCCAGCAGTTTCCAGTATGGCTCCTCCACTGAAGCTTTCTTT
.	TRBV14	.	TRBJ2-7	CASSQGQAYEQYF	TGTGCCAGCAGCCAAGGCCAGGCCTACGAGCAGTACTTC
few	TRBV5-4	TRBD1	TRBJ1-2	CASSLLLLGQTPVYGYTF	TGTGCCAGCAGCCTGCTTCTCTTGGGACAGACCCCGGTGTATGGCTACACCTTC
.	TRBV27	.	TRBJ1-1	CASRDVGSTEAFF	TGTGCCAGCAGGGACGTCGGGAGCACTGAAGCTTTCTTT
.	TRBV13	.	TRBJ2-5	CASSLVRETQYF	TGTGCCAGCAGCTTAGTTCGAGAGACCCAGTACTTC
.	TRBV10-3	TRBD2	TRBJ2-5	CAIKSAGQETQYF	TGTGCCATCAAGTCAGCGGGACAAGAGACCCAGTACTTC
few	TRBV25-1	.	TRBJ1-2	CASSDRNYGYTF	TGTGCCAGCTCCGACAGGAACTATGGCTACACCTTC
few	TRBV7-2	TRBD2	TRBJ2-5	CASRPGLAGAQYDGTQYF	TGTGCCAGCAGACCCGGACTAGCGGGAGCCCAATATGACGGGACCCAGTACTTC
once	TRBV4-2	.	TRBJ1-4	CASSLVASGHKEKLFF	TGTGCCAGCAGCCTTGTGGCTTCCGGACACAAGGAAAAACTGTTTTTT
few	TRBV2	.	TRBJ2-1	CASSVDRYTYNEQFF	TGTGCCAGCAGTGTCGACAGGTATACCTACAATGAGCAGTTCTTC
.	TRBV7-9	.	TRBJ2-2	CASSLQQGPLVEELFF	TGTGCCAGCAGCTTACAACAGGGCCCCTTGGTAGAGGAGCTGTTTTTT
.	TRBV7-3	TRBD1	TRBJ1-2	CASSASGTDNYGYTF	TGTGCCAGCAGCGCATCCGGGACAGACAACTATGGCTACACCTTC
.	TRBV5-4	TRBD2	TRBJ2-3	CASSQSNSGMDTQYF	TGTGCCAGCAGCCAGTCGAATAGCGGGATGGATACGCAGTATTTT
.	TRBV27	.	TRBJ2-7	CASSSLGAGSYEQYF	TGTGCCAGCAGTTCGTTAGGGGCCGGATCCTACGAGCAGTACTTC
few	TRBV4-1	.	TRBJ2-5	CASSQEISRRGSAQYF	TGCGCCAGCAGCCAAGAGATATCGCGCAGGGGTTCTGCTCAGTACTTC
.	TRBV18	.	TRBJ1-5	CASSPPNDAGNQPQHF	TGTGCCAGCTCACCACCGAACGATGCGGGCAATCAGCCCCAGCATTTT